This paragraph covers one TCR beta chain sequence. This sample is drawn from a study of cytomegalovirus exposure and HLA in healthy donors. V was clipped by 5 bases and J by 1 base; unmatched bases: 9. The CDR3 is made up of 16 amino acids. The germline gives CDR1 MNHEY, CDR2 SMNVEV (reference sequence). Both 60 Vbeta primers and 13 Jbeta primers went into the PCR. Data came from immunoSEQ multiplex PCR; TCRdb stores just in-frame clones and leaves some out. The sample includes approximately 93,000 clones. J is TRBJ2-3 and V is TRBV27; 7 bases match TRBD2. Sequenced sample: PBMCs. The sequence derives from a woman in her 30s in good health and CMV-seronegative. CDR3 DNA sequence: TGTGCCAGCAGTCCGATCGGGGGGATCGGCACAGATACGCAGTATTTT. Its protein product is CASSPIGGIGTDTQYF.